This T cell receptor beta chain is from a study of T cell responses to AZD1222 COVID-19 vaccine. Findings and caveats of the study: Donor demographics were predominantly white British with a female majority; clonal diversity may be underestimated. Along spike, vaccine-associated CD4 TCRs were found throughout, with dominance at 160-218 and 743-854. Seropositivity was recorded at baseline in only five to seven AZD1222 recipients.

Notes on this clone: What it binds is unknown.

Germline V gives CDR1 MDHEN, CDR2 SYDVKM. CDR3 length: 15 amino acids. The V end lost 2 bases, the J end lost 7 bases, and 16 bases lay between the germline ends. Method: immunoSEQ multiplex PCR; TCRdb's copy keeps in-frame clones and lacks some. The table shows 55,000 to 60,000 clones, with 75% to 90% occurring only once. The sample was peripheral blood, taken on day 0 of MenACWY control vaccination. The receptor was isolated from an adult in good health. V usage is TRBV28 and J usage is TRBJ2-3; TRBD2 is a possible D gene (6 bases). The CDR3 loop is CASSLGGGGTNTQYF. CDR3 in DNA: TGTGCCAGCAGTTTAGGGGGAGGCGGAACAAATACGCAGTATTTT.